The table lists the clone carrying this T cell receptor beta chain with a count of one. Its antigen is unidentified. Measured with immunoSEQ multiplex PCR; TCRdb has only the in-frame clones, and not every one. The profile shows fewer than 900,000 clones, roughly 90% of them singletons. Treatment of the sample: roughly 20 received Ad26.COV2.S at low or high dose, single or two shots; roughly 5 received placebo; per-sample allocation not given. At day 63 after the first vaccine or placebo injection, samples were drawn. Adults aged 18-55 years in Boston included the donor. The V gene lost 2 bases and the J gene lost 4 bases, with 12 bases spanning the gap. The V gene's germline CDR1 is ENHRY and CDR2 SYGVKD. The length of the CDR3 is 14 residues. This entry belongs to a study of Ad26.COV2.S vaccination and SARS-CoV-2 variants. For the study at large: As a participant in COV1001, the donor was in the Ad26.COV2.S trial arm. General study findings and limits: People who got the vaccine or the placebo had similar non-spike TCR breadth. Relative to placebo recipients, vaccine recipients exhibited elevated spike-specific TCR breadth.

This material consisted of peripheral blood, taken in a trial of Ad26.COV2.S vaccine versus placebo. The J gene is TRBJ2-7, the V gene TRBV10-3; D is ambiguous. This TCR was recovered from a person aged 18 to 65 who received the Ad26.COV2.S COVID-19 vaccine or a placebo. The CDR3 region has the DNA TGTGCCATCAGTGAGATCGACTCGGGTTACGAGCAGTACTTC. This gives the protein CAISEIDSGYEQYF.